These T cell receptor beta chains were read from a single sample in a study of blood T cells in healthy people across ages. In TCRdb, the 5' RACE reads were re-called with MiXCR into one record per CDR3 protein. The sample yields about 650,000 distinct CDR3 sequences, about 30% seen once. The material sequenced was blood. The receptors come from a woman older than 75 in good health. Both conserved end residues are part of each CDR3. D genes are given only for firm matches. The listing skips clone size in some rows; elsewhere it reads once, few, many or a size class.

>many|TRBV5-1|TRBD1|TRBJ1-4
CASSLNGQGANEKLFF
TGCGCCAGCAGCTTGAACGGACAGGGCGCTAATGAAAAACTGTTTTTT
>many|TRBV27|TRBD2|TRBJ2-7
CASSWDTASGRRGGEQYF
TGTGCCAGCAGCTGGGACACTGCTTCTGGTAGGCGGGGGGGCGAGCAGTACTTC
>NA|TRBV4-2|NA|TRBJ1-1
CVSSPQVTGNTEAFF
TGTGTCAGCAGCCCCCAAGTAACAGGGAACACTGAAGCTTTCTTT
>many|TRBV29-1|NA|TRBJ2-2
CSVDGETGELFF
TGCAGCGTTGATGGTGAAACCGGGGAGCTGTTTTTT
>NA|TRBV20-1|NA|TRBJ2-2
CSARDFRLALNTGELFF
TGCAGTGCTAGAGATTTCCGACTGGCCCTGAACACCGGGGAGCTGTTTTTT
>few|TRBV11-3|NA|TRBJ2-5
CASSPGPASTQYF
TGTGCCAGCAGCCCAGGACCGGCTAGCACCCAGTACTTC
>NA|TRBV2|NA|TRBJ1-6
CASSLRQPRNSPLHF
TGTGCCAGCAGTCTGCGGCAACCGCGAAATTCACCCCTCCACTTT
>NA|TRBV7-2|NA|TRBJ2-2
CASSSSAANTGELFF
TGTGCCAGCAGCTCTAGCGCCGCGAACACCGGGGAGCTGTTTTTT
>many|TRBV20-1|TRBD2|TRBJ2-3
CSARVPDGGATDTQYF
TGCAGTGCTAGAGTCCCGGACGGGGGGGCGACAGATACGCAGTATTTT
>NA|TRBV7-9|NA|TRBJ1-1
CASSSGTGHTEAFF
TGTGCCAGCAGCTCAGGGACTGGCCACACCGAAGCTTTCTTT
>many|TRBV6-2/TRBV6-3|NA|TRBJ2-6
CASISSGANVLTF
TGTGCCAGCATCAGCTCTGGGGCCAACGTCCTGACTTTC
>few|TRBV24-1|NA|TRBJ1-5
CATSDTNQPQHF
TGTGCCACCAGTGACACCAATCAGCCCCAGCATTTT
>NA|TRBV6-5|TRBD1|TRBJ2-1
CASSYLMGQGPYNEQFF
TGTGCCAGCAGTTACTTAATGGGACAGGGTCCCTACAATGAGCAGTTCTTC
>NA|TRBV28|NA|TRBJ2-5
CASFPIGRAFQETQYF
TGTGCCAGCTTTCCAATTGGGCGAGCCTTCCAAGAGACCCAGTACTTC
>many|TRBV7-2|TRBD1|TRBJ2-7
CASSLRGQVVYEQYF
TGTGCCAGCAGCTTAAGGGGGCAGGTCGTATACGAGCAGTACTTC
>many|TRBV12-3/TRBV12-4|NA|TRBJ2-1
CASSSSGTPSSYNEQFF
TGTGCCAGCAGTTCGTCCGGGACCCCGAGCTCCTACAATGAGCAGTTCTTC
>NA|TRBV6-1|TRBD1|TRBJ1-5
CASVRDRGRSGQPQHF
TGTGCCAGCGTCCGGGACAGGGGGCGCAGCGGACAGCCCCAGCATTTT
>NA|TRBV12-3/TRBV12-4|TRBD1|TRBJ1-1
CASRRGQALEAFF
TGTGCCAGCCGAAGGGGGCAGGCACTAGAAGCTTTCTTT
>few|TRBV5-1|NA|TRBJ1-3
CASSLTGLSSGNTIYF
TGCGCCAGCAGCTTGACGGGACTAAGCTCTGGAAACACCATATATTTT
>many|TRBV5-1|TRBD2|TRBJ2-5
CASSLDPSGGTAQYF
TGCGCCAGCAGCTTGGATCCTAGCGGGGGGACGGCCCAGTACTTC
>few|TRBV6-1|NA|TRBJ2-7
CASTKSSYEQYF
TGTGCCAGTACTAAGAGCTCCTACGAGCAGTACTTC
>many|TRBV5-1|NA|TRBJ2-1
CASSVGSNEQFF
TGCGCCAGCAGCGTAGGGTCCAATGAGCAGTTCTTC
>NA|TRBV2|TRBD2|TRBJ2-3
CALSGGDTDTQYF
TGTGCCCTGAGCGGGGGAGACACAGATACGCAGTATTTT
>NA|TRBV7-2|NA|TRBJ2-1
CASSLGSVPHNEQFF
TGTGCCAGCAGCTTAGGGTCCGTTCCTCACAATGAGCAGTTCTTC
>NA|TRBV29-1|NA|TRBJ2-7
CSVGTDEQYF
TGCAGCGTTGGCACAGACGAGCAGTACTTC
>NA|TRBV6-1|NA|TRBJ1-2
CASRPSGIVYGYTF
TGTGCCAGCAGACCTTCCGGGATAGTCTATGGCTACACCTTC
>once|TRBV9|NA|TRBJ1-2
CASGNMEVGGYGYTF
TGTGCCAGCGGAAATATGGAGGTGGGGGGGTATGGCTACACCTTC
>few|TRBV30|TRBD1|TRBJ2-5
CAWTTGAETQYF
TGTGCCTGGACCACAGGGGCAGAGACCCAGTACTTC
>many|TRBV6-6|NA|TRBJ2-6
CASMGSQSGANVLTF
TGTGCCAGCATGGGCTCTCAATCGGGGGCCAACGTCCTGACTTTC
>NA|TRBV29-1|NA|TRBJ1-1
CSVEDLGRPEAFF
TGCAGCGTTGAAGATTTAGGACGGCCTGAAGCTTTCTTT
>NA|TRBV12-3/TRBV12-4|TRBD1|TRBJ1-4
CASSNRGWDEKLFF
TGTGCCAGCAGTAACAGGGGCTGGGATGAAAAACTGTTTTTT
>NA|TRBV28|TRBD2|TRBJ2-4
CASSTSGRGKNIQYF
TGTGCCAGCAGTACTAGCGGACGTGGCAAAAACATTCAGTACTTC
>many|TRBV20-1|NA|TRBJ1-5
CSASAGGPDEGLSPQHF
TGCAGTGCTAGTGCTGGAGGTCCCGATGAGGGGTTATCGCCCCAGCATTTT
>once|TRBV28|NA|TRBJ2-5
CASSSGPRVETQYF
TGTGCCAGCAGTTCCGGGCCTAGAGTAGAGACCCAGTACTTC
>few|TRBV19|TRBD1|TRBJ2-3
CASSIGGRGKGTDTQYF
TGTGCCAGTAGTATAGGGGGCAGGGGGAAGGGCACAGATACGCAGTATTTT
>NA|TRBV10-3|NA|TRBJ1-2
CAISELLRDGYTF
TGTGCCATCAGTGAATTACTCCGCGATGGATACACCTTC
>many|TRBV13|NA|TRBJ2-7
CASSPSPGTLNYEQYF
TGTGCCAGCAGCCCAAGTCCCGGGACTCTTAACTACGAGCAGTACTTC
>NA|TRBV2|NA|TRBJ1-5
CASSLEGGRQPQHF
TGTGCCAGCAGCCTCGAGGGAGGGAGACAGCCCCAGCATTTT
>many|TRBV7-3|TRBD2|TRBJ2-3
CASSFILAGGGTDTQYF
TGTGCCAGCAGCTTCATTTTAGCGGGGGGCGGTACAGATACGCAGTATTTT
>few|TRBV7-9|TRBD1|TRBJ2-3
CASSLGPGQGGTDTQYF
TGTGCCAGCAGCCTCGGGCCGGGACAGGGAGGCACAGATACGCAGTATTTT
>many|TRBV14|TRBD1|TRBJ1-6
CASSPRTGGNSPLHF
TGTGCCAGCAGCCCGCGGACAGGGGGAAATTCACCCCTCCACTTT
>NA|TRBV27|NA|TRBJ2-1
CASSLSESSYNEQFF
TGTGCCAGCAGTTTGAGCGAGAGCTCCTACAATGAGCAGTTCTTC
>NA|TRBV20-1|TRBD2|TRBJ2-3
CSARGTSGGDRDTQYF
TGCAGTGCTAGGGGGACTAGCGGGGGAGACAGAGATACGCAGTATTTT
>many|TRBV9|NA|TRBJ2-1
CASSARGDIPAREQFF
TGTGCCAGCAGCGCCCGAGGGGACATCCCCGCAAGAGAGCAGTTCTTC
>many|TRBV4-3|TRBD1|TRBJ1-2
CASSQGTGAYYGYTF
TGCGCCAGCAGCCAGGGGACAGGGGCTTACTATGGCTACACCTTC
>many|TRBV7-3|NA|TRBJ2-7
CASSSGMGDYEQYF
TGTGCCAGCAGCTCGGGTATGGGGGACTACGAGCAGTACTTC
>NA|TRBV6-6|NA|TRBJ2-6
CASSITARISGANVLTF
TGTGCCAGCAGTATAACAGCGAGAATCTCTGGGGCCAACGTCCTGACTTTC
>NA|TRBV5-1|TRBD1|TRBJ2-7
CASTSDPGQDHEQYF
TGCGCCAGCACCTCGGATCCGGGACAGGACCACGAGCAGTACTTC
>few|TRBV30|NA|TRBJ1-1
CAWSPRGLEAFF
TGTGCCTGGAGTCCCAGGGGACTCGAAGCTTTCTTT
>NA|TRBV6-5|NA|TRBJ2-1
CASSYSGTPTNEQFF
TGTGCCAGCAGTTACTCGGGGACACCCACGAATGAGCAGTTCTTC